The clone carrying this TCR beta chain was found a few times. This entry is derived from a study of beta chain features in type 1 diabetes. The authors reverse transcribed all of the isolated RNA, so sequencing captured expressed TCRB transcripts. Some clones are missing from TCRdb's copy, which holds only in-frame ones; the method was immunoSEQ multiplex PCR. There are fewer than 200,000 clones in the sample; 13% occur only once, and approximately 0.62% lies in the top ten. Source material: central memory CD4+ T cells from blood. The receptor was isolated from a woman aged 18 to 35 in good health.

This CDR3 reads CASSFTNTGELFF. The CDR3 DNA sequence: TGTGCCAGCAGCTTCACGAACACCGGGGAGCTGTTTTTT. The chain carries TRBV7-2 and TRBJ2-2; D is uncertain. V lost 3 bases and J lost 0, with 2 bases in between. The germline CDR1 and CDR2 sequences are SGHTA and FQGNSA. The CDR3 has 13 residues.